These T cell receptor beta chains were read from a single sample in a study of beta chain features in type 1 diabetes. Sequencing was performed with immunoSEQ multiplex PCR; in TCRdb, only in-frame clones are kept and a portion is missing. The sample lists over 500,000 clones; about a sixth were seen once. Sequenced sample: naive CD4+ T cells from blood. These receptors were obtained from a young man in good health. Both conserved end residues are part of each CDR3. Fields, in order: J gene, D gene, clone size, V gene, CDR3 protein, CDR3 DNA. The D gene is left open where the match is weak. The listing skips clone size in some rows; elsewhere it reads once, few, many or a size class.

TRBJ1-1,-,-,TRBV29-1,CSAWIRTDTEAFF,TGCAGCGCCTGGATCCGGACAGACACTGAAGCTTTCTTT
TRBJ1-3,-,-,TRBV4-1,CASSQVGVGGNTIYF,TGCGCCAGCAGCCAAGTCGGTGTCGGTGGAAACACCATATATTTT
TRBJ2-5,-,-,TRBV19,CASSILVVQGETQYF,TGTGCCAGTAGTATACTGGTTGTACAGGGTGAGACCCAGTACTTC
TRBJ2-1,-,-,TRBV9,CASSVEGRVGYNEQFF,TGTGCCAGCAGCGTAGAAGGCAGGGTGGGCTACAATGAGCAGTTCTTC
TRBJ1-1,TRBD1,few,TRBV6-6,CASSYTGTEGAFF,TGTGCCAGCAGTTACACCGGGACAGAGGGGGCTTTCTTT
TRBJ2-3,-,-,TRBV4-1,CASSQQGTDTQYF,TGCGCCAGCAGCCAACAGGGAACAGATACGCAGTATTTT
TRBJ1-1,-,-,TRBV20-1,CSAPQVEAFF,TGCAGTGCACCGCAGGTTGAAGCTTTCTTT
TRBJ2-7,TRBD2,-,TRBV7-8,CASSPRAGNAGEQYF,TGTGCCAGCAGCCCCCGAGCGGGGAACGCGGGGGAGCAGTACTTC
TRBJ2-7,TRBD1,few,TRBV13,CASSETGDSYEQYF,TGTGCCAGCAGCGAGACAGGGGATTCCTACGAGCAGTACTTC
TRBJ1-2,-,-,TRBV4-3,CASSPTGISHYGYTF,TGCGCCAGCAGCCCCACAGGGATATCGCACTATGGCTACACCTTC
TRBJ2-1,-,-,TRBV15,CATSRDVIGLQFF,TGTGCCACCAGCAGAGATGTTATTGGACTACAGTTCTTC
TRBJ1-2,-,-,TRBV15,CATSKGNYGYTF,TGTGCCACCAGCAAGGGAAACTATGGCTACACCTTC
TRBJ2-6,TRBD2,-,TRBV5-1,CASSLVSGVSGANVLTF,TGCGCCAGCAGCTTGGTTAGCGGGGTTTCTGGGGCCAACGTCCTGACTTTC
TRBJ2-3,TRBD2,-,TRBV4-1,CASSRTSGTSTDTQYF,TGCGCCAGCAGCCGTACTAGCGGGACTAGCACAGATACGCAGTATTTT
TRBJ1-1,-,-,TRBV2,CAGSGTSLLIAFF,TGTGCCGGATCCGGGACAAGCCTCCTGATAGCTTTCTTT
TRBJ2-7,-,-,TRBV29-1,CSVTGFYEQYF,TGCAGCGTTACGGGGTTCTACGAGCAGTACTTC
TRBJ2-7,-,-,TRBV5-8,CASSFTSTYEQYF,TGTGCCAGCAGCTTCACAAGTACCTACGAGCAGTACTTC
TRBJ2-5,TRBD1,few,TRBV5-4,CASSLAPRRRGQGKETQYF,TGTGCCAGCAGCTTGGCCCCCAGGAGGAGGGGACAGGGGAAGGAGACCCAGTACTTC
TRBJ2-6,TRBD1,few,TRBV5-1,CASSLGTGIPSGANVLTF,TGCGCCAGCAGCTTGGGGACAGGGATCCCCTCTGGGGCCAACGTCCTGACTTTC
TRBJ1-1,-,-,TRBV18,CASSPEGRFEAFF,TGTGCCAGCTCACCCGAGGGACGGTTTGAAGCTTTCTTT
TRBJ2-5,TRBD1,few,TRBV28,CASSLWGQGARETQYF,TGTGCCAGCAGTTTATGGGGACAGGGGGCGCGGGAGACCCAGTACTTC
TRBJ2-1,TRBD2,few,TRBV6-5,CASSYPRTSGIEQFF,TGTGCCAGCAGTTACCCCCGGACTAGCGGGATTGAGCAGTTCTTC